This is a list of T cell receptor beta chains from one sample in a study of control samples from healthy donors and cancer patients. Sequencing used immunoSEQ multiplex PCR; TCRdb keeps in-frame clones, though not all of them. The sample holds about 110,000 clones, just under 85% seen once. Sequences were obtained from blood. The receptors originated from a man aged 18 to 29 in good health. Each CDR3 is given with its conserved first and last residue. A D gene is named only where the DNA matches it firmly. The listing skips clone size in some rows; elsewhere it reads once, few, many or a size class.

D	size	J	V	DNA	CDR3
NA	NA	TRBJ2-7	TRBV7-2	TGTGCCAGCAGCTTAGTGGCCTACGAGCAGTACTTC	CASSLVAYEQYF
NA	NA	TRBJ2-2	TRBV4-3	TGCGCCAGCAGCCCCTTTGTACAGATCATCACCGGGGAGCTGTTTTTT	CASSPFVQIITGELFF
NA	NA	TRBJ2-3	TRBV24-1	TGTGCCACCTCCGAGACTAGCACAGATACGCAGTATTTT	CATSETSTDTQYF
TRBD1	NA	TRBJ1-5	TRBV18	TGTGCCAGCTCCCCGCAGGGGGCTGAACAGCCCCAGCATTTT	CASSPQGAEQPQHF
NA	NA	TRBJ1-6	TRBV5-1	TGCGCCAGCAGCCCGATGGAGTATAATTCACCCCTCCACTTT	CASSPMEYNSPLHF
NA	NA	TRBJ1-5	TRBV5-6	TGTGCCAGCAGCGACAGCCAGCGGCAGCCCCAGCATTTT	CASSDSQRQPQHF
TRBD1	NA	TRBJ2-1	TRBV7-2	TGTGCCAGCAGCGAGACAGGGGCCCACAATGAGCAGTTCTTC	CASSETGAHNEQFF
NA	NA	TRBJ1-1	TRBV7-9	TGTGCCAGCAGCCCAAGTAAGGGGGGTAACACTGAAGCTTTCTTT	CASSPSKGGNTEAFF
NA	few	TRBJ1-1	TRBV5-1	TGCGCCAGCAGCTTGGGCAGGGCGACTGAAGCTTTCTTT	CASSLGRATEAFF
NA	NA	TRBJ1-1	TRBV7-9	TGTGCCAGCAGCTTACAGGAGAACACTGAAGCTTTCTTT	CASSLQENTEAFF
TRBD1	NA	TRBJ1-3	TRBV3-1/TRBV3-2	TGTGCCAGCAGTCAAGCGACAGGGGGCTCTGGAAACACCATATATTTT	CASSQATGGSGNTIYF
NA	few	TRBJ2-5	TRBV28	TGTGCCAGCAGTGCCCAGGGTCGAGAGACCCAGTACTTC	CASSAQGRETQYF
TRBD1	NA	TRBJ1-5	TRBV15	TGTGCCACCAGCGGTACAGGGGCCCGGCCCCAGCATTTT	CATSGTGARPQHF
NA	NA	TRBJ1-1	TRBV5-1	TGCGCCAGCAGCCGTGTCAATGGGGGGGCTACTGAAGCTTTCTTT	CASSRVNGGATEAFF
TRBD1	NA	TRBJ1-4	TRBV7-9	TGTGCCAGCAGCTTAATATTGACAGGGAGTAGGGAAAAACTGTTTTTT	CASSLILTGSREKLFF
TRBD1	NA	TRBJ1-2	TRBV19	TGTGCCAGTAGCATGACAGGGGGCTACTATGGCTACACCTTC	CASSMTGGYYGYTF
NA	NA	TRBJ1-1	TRBV14	TGTGCCAGCAGCCAAGTACTGAACACTGAAGCTTTCTTT	CASSQVLNTEAFF
NA	NA	TRBJ1-2	TRBV5-4	TGTGCCAGCAGCTCCCGCTCCAGGGAACGTGAGAATGGCTACACCTTC	CASSSRSRERENGYTF
NA	NA	TRBJ1-1	TRBV5-5	TGTGCCAGCAGCTTGAGGTTGAGTGAAGCTTTCTTT	CASSLRLSEAFF
NA	NA	TRBJ1-1	TRBV27	TGTGCCAGCGCAAACAGGGTATCGGACACTGAAGCTTTCTTT	CASANRVSDTEAFF
NA	once	TRBJ1-5	TRBV7-2	TGTGCCAGCAGCTCCGGGGTATATAGCAATCAGCCCCAGCATTTT	CASSSGVYSNQPQHF
NA	NA	TRBJ1-6	TRBV4-2	TGTGCCAGCAGCCAAGAAGGGGGATCCTATTCACCCCTCCACTTT	CASSQEGGSYSPLHF
TRBD2	once	TRBJ2-2	TRBV7-9	TGTGCCAGCAGCCGTAATAGCGGGGGGCCCGTCGCCGGGGAGCTGTTTTTT	CASSRNSGGPVAGELFF
NA	NA	TRBJ1-5	TRBV19	TGTGCCAGTAGCCAGACAGGTCATCAGCCCCAGCATTTT	CASSQTGHQPQHF